A selection of T cell receptor beta chains follows, all from one sample in a study of shared clonotypes between healthy human individuals. Profiled with immunoSEQ multiplex PCR; TCRdb holds only in-frame clones, not every one. The sample holds about 2.3 million clones, more than 85% seen once. Sequenced input: naive CD4+ T cells from PBMCs. These receptors came from a man aged 18 to 35 in good health. Some clones in this sample may be carry-over from other donors' samples. Both conserved end residues are part of each CDR3. D genes are given only for firm matches. A row's size may be missing; if present it is once, few, many or a size class.

v_gene: TRBV5-1; d_gene: NA; j_gene: TRBJ1-1; abundance: NA; CDR3nt: TGCGCCAGCAGCTTCCGGACAGAGACTGAAGCTTTCTTT; CDR3aa: CASSFRTETEAFF
v_gene: TRBV30; d_gene: NA; j_gene: TRBJ2-7; abundance: NA; CDR3nt: TGTGCCTGGAGGCGGTGGGGAGCCTCCTACGAGCAGTACTTC; CDR3aa: CAWRRWGASYEQYF
v_gene: TRBV5-1; d_gene: NA; j_gene: TRBJ2-1; abundance: NA; CDR3nt: TGCGCCAGCAGCTTGCGTCCTCCCTACAATGAGCAGTTCTTC; CDR3aa: CASSLRPPYNEQFF
v_gene: TRBV7-9; d_gene: TRBD1; j_gene: TRBJ2-3; abundance: NA; CDR3nt: TGTGCCAGCAGCCTTGACAGGGCGTCAGATACGCAGTATTTT; CDR3aa: CASSLDRASDTQYF
v_gene: TRBV6-5; d_gene: NA; j_gene: TRBJ2-1; abundance: NA; CDR3nt: TGTGCCAGCAGTTACCGAGGGAATGAGCAGTTCTTC; CDR3aa: CASSYRGNEQFF
v_gene: TRBV27; d_gene: NA; j_gene: TRBJ1-1; abundance: NA; CDR3nt: TGTGCCAGCAGTTTATCGATGGTGGGGAGGGTGGGCACTGAAGCTTTCTTT; CDR3aa: CASSLSMVGRVGTEAFF
v_gene: TRBV28; d_gene: NA; j_gene: TRBJ1-2; abundance: NA; CDR3nt: TGTGCCAGCAGGTCCCCCCCGGGTGGACTTACCGGCGATGGCTACACCTTC; CDR3aa: CASRSPPGGLTGDGYTF
v_gene: TRBV18; d_gene: NA; j_gene: TRBJ1-1; abundance: NA; CDR3nt: TGTGCCAGCTCACCGTTCAGGGTCGGCGGCACTGAAGCTTTCTTT; CDR3aa: CASSPFRVGGTEAFF
v_gene: TRBV5-1; d_gene: TRBD2; j_gene: TRBJ2-2; abundance: NA; CDR3nt: TGCGCCAGCAGCTTGTGGGCACAGCCGGGACTAGCGGGAGGAAAGACCGGGGAGCTGTTTTTT; CDR3aa: CASSLWAQPGLAGGKTGELFF
v_gene: TRBV29-1; d_gene: NA; j_gene: TRBJ1-1; abundance: few; CDR3nt: TGCAGCGCCCGCGCTTGGAGGGACACTGAAGCTTTCTTT; CDR3aa: CSARAWRDTEAFF
v_gene: TRBV5-1; d_gene: NA; j_gene: TRBJ2-5; abundance: NA; CDR3nt: TGCGCCAGCAGCTTGGCAGAGACCCAGTACTTC; CDR3aa: CASSLAETQYF
v_gene: TRBV9; d_gene: NA; j_gene: TRBJ2-1; abundance: NA; CDR3nt: TGTGCCAGCAGCGTAGTCGAGAGGAGCTCCTACAATGAGCAGTTCTTC; CDR3aa: CASSVVERSSYNEQFF
v_gene: TRBV29-1; d_gene: NA; j_gene: TRBJ2-5; abundance: NA; CDR3nt: TGCAGCGTTGAAGACACAGGTACAGCGGAGACCCAGTACTTC; CDR3aa: CSVEDTGTAETQYF
v_gene: TRBV5-1; d_gene: NA; j_gene: TRBJ1-1; abundance: NA; CDR3nt: TGCGCCAGCAGCTTGGTGATAGCGGGTAAGGCTTTCTTT; CDR3aa: CASSLVIAGKAFF
v_gene: TRBV25-1; d_gene: TRBD2; j_gene: TRBJ2-5; abundance: NA; CDR3nt: TGTGCCAGCAGTGAGTCTCTAGCGGGAGGGTCCGGGGAGACCCAGTACTTC; CDR3aa: CASSESLAGGSGETQYF
v_gene: TRBV5-1; d_gene: NA; j_gene: TRBJ2-7; abundance: NA; CDR3nt: TGCGCCAGCAGCTTTGTCCCTACGGGCGAGCAGTACTTC; CDR3aa: CASSFVPTGEQYF
v_gene: TRBV28; d_gene: NA; j_gene: TRBJ2-2; abundance: NA; CDR3nt: TGTGCCAGCTCAAGAAACACCGGGGAGCTGTTTTTT; CDR3aa: CASSRNTGELFF
v_gene: TRBV9; d_gene: TRBD1; j_gene: TRBJ2-1; abundance: NA; CDR3nt: TGTGCCAGCAGCGTAGAAGGTCAGGGGGCCTACAATGAGCAGTTCTTC; CDR3aa: CASSVEGQGAYNEQFF
v_gene: TRBV18; d_gene: NA; j_gene: TRBJ2-6; abundance: NA; CDR3nt: TGTGCCAGCTCACCACCGGGATCTGGGGCCAACGTCCTGACTTTC; CDR3aa: CASSPPGSGANVLTF
v_gene: TRBV19; d_gene: NA; j_gene: TRBJ1-1; abundance: NA; CDR3nt: TGTGCCAGTAGTCCTAACGGGGCCGGGAGATGGACTGAAGCTTTCTTT; CDR3aa: CASSPNGAGRWTEAFF
v_gene: TRBV9; d_gene: TRBD1; j_gene: TRBJ2-7; abundance: NA; CDR3nt: TGTGCCAGCAGCGTAGGAGGGACAGGGGGCCCCTACGAGCAGTACTTC; CDR3aa: CASSVGGTGGPYEQYF
v_gene: TRBV11-3; d_gene: NA; j_gene: TRBJ2-1; abundance: once; CDR3nt: TGTGCCAGCAGCCTCGTCGGCAGGGGAAATGAGCAGTTCTTC; CDR3aa: CASSLVGRGNEQFF
v_gene: TRBV4-1; d_gene: TRBD1; j_gene: TRBJ2-7; abundance: NA; CDR3nt: TGCGCCAGCAGCCAACCCGGGACAGGTTTAATGTACTTC; CDR3aa: CASSQPGTGLMYF
v_gene: TRBV5-5; d_gene: NA; j_gene: TRBJ2-7; abundance: NA; CDR3nt: TGTGCCAGCGGGGTTAACTACGAGCAGTACTTC; CDR3aa: CASGVNYEQYF
v_gene: TRBV11-2; d_gene: NA; j_gene: TRBJ2-2; abundance: NA; CDR3nt: TGTGCCAGCACCCCGGTGCGGGGGCTCGGCACCGGGGAGCTGTTTTTT; CDR3aa: CASTPVRGLGTGELFF
v_gene: TRBV7-2; d_gene: NA; j_gene: TRBJ2-7; abundance: NA; CDR3nt: TGTGCCAGCAGCCCTAGAACGGGCTACGAGCAGTACTTC; CDR3aa: CASSPRTGYEQYF
v_gene: TRBV5-1; d_gene: TRBD2; j_gene: TRBJ2-1; abundance: NA; CDR3nt: TGCGCCAGCAGCCGTGGCATTAGCGGGAGAGCTGACGCTGAGCAGTTCTTC; CDR3aa: CASSRGISGRADAEQFF
v_gene: TRBV18; d_gene: TRBD1; j_gene: TRBJ1-1; abundance: NA; CDR3nt: TGTGCCAGCTCAGAGTTTGCTACAGGGGGCGCAAAGAGCACTGAAGCTTTCTTT; CDR3aa: CASSEFATGGAKSTEAFF
v_gene: TRBV19; d_gene: NA; j_gene: TRBJ1-1; abundance: once; CDR3nt: TGTGCCAGTAAAGACCAGTACTACACTGAAGCTTTCTTT; CDR3aa: CASKDQYYTEAFF
v_gene: TRBV7-3; d_gene: NA; j_gene: TRBJ1-1; abundance: NA; CDR3nt: TGTGCCAGCAGGGGTAGGTCGGCTGAAGCTTTCTTT; CDR3aa: CASRGRSAEAFF
v_gene: TRBV5-8; d_gene: NA; j_gene: TRBJ1-1; abundance: NA; CDR3nt: TGTGCCAGCAGCTTTTTTCGGGGGAACACTGAAGCTTTCTTT; CDR3aa: CASSFFRGNTEAFF
v_gene: TRBV2; d_gene: NA; j_gene: TRBJ1-1; abundance: NA; CDR3nt: TGTGCCAGCAGTTTTACAGCCCAGGACACTGAAGCTTTCTTT; CDR3aa: CASSFTAQDTEAFF
v_gene: TRBV5-4; d_gene: TRBD2; j_gene: TRBJ2-7; abundance: NA; CDR3nt: TGTGCCAGCAGCTTGTCGGCGGGAGGCCCCGGTTACGAGCAGTACTTC; CDR3aa: CASSLSAGGPGYEQYF
v_gene: TRBV21-1; d_gene: NA; j_gene: TRBJ1-1; abundance: NA; CDR3nt: TGTGCCAGCAGCAAGGACAGACAGGGGGCGGGAGCTTTCTTT; CDR3aa: CASSKDRQGAGAFF
v_gene: TRBV9; d_gene: NA; j_gene: TRBJ1-1; abundance: NA; CDR3nt: TGTGCCAGCAGCGCGGGGGTTAGGGCCACTGAAGCTTTCTTT; CDR3aa: CASSAGVRATEAFF
v_gene: TRBV4-3; d_gene: TRBD2; j_gene: TRBJ2-4; abundance: NA; CDR3nt: TGCGCCAGCAGCCAACTAGCGGGGGGAAACATTCAGTACTTC; CDR3aa: CASSQLAGGNIQYF
v_gene: TRBV9; d_gene: NA; j_gene: TRBJ2-1; abundance: NA; CDR3nt: TGTGCCAGCAGCGTAACGGGTGCCGGTGAGCAGTTCTTC; CDR3aa: CASSVTGAGEQFF
v_gene: TRBV13; d_gene: TRBD2; j_gene: TRBJ2-3; abundance: NA; CDR3nt: TGTGCCAGCAGCTTACTAGCGGGAGCAGCAGATACGCAGTATTTT; CDR3aa: CASSLLAGAADTQYF
v_gene: TRBV6-1; d_gene: NA; j_gene: TRBJ1-5; abundance: NA; CDR3nt: TGTGCCAGCAGTGAGGCTAGGGGGGGACCAAAGTATTTT; CDR3aa: CASSEARGGPKYF
v_gene: TRBV11-2; d_gene: TRBD1; j_gene: TRBJ1-1; abundance: NA; CDR3nt: TGTGCCAGCAGCCTTCGGACAGGGCCGAGCACTGAAGCTTTCTTT; CDR3aa: CASSLRTGPSTEAFF
v_gene: TRBV6-1; d_gene: NA; j_gene: TRBJ2-7; abundance: NA; CDR3nt: TGTGCCAGCAGTGAGGGTCGGACGGAATTCTACGAGCAGTACTTC; CDR3aa: CASSEGRTEFYEQYF
v_gene: TRBV7-2; d_gene: NA; j_gene: TRBJ2-3; abundance: NA; CDR3nt: TGTGCCAGCAGTTACACCGGGAGATGGGGAGATACGCAGTATTTT; CDR3aa: CASSYTGRWGDTQYF
v_gene: TRBV28; d_gene: TRBD1; j_gene: TRBJ1-2; abundance: NA; CDR3nt: TGTGCCAGCAGCCGGACAGGGAGGAACTATGGCTACACCTTC; CDR3aa: CASSRTGRNYGYTF
v_gene: TRBV11-1; d_gene: TRBD1; j_gene: TRBJ1-5; abundance: NA; CDR3nt: TGTGCCAGCAGCTCCACAGGGGGGCCCCAGCATTTT; CDR3aa: CASSSTGGPQHF
v_gene: TRBV11-2; d_gene: TRBD2; j_gene: TRBJ2-7; abundance: NA; CDR3nt: TGTGCCAGCAGCCGACTAGCGGGAGGCGCTTCCTACGAGCAGTACTTC; CDR3aa: CASSRLAGGASYEQYF
v_gene: TRBV5-1; d_gene: NA; j_gene: TRBJ1-2; abundance: NA; CDR3nt: TGCGCCAGCAGCCCCGACTTCTATGGCTACACCTTC; CDR3aa: CASSPDFYGYTF
v_gene: TRBV9; d_gene: NA; j_gene: TRBJ2-1; abundance: NA; CDR3nt: TGTGCCAGCAGCGTAGTCGGGGAGTTCAGCGAGCAGTTCTTC; CDR3aa: CASSVVGEFSEQFF
v_gene: TRBV10-3; d_gene: NA; j_gene: TRBJ2-2; abundance: NA; CDR3nt: TGTGCCATCAGTGAGTCGACCGAGGGGGCCGGGGAGCTGTTTTTT; CDR3aa: CAISESTEGAGELFF